This T cell receptor (beta chain) was captured in a study of identical twins. Every donor was a healthy Caucasian. The study, taken as a whole, reports: The authors drew conclusions from cross-sectional statistical analysis rather than following the same donors.

CDR1 is SGDLS and CDR2 is YYNGEE in the germline V gene. The CDR3 covers 13 residues. V was pared by 2 bases and J by 4 bases, with 9 bases between. Note on this clonotype: The antigen is not known.

A universal primer site came from template switching; cDNA carried unique molecular identifiers. Via MiXCR, TCRdb re-called the 5' RACE reads, giving one row per CDR3 protein. The sample lists about 700,000 distinct CDR3 sequences; around 8.6% were seen once. The sample also formed part of further work on yellow fever vaccine responses in identical twins. That work states: As reported, the vaccine T cell response of twins seemed partly convergent and partly personalized.

The chain has TRBV9 and TRBJ1-2; the D is unclear. The sequence was collected from a woman aged 18-30 years in good health. Input material: PBMCs. CDR3 sequence: CASSVEAGYGYTF. DNA for the CDR3: TGTGCCAGCAGCGTGGAGGCAGGCTATGGCTACACCTTC.